These 27 T cell receptor beta chains originate from one sample sequenced in a study of T cells in tumors after PD-1 blockade. The data were produced by immunoSEQ multiplex PCR, yet TCRdb's version contains in-frame clones alone and is incomplete. Among around 3,000 clones listed, about 71% were seen once. Time point reported: first of two post-therapy site-matched biopsies about 2 months apart. The specimen comprised tumor tissue, sampled after anti-PD-1 treatment. The source is a human donor with basal cell carcinoma.

The chain is built from TRBV2 and TRBJ2-3; D is possibly TRBD1 or TRBD2 (6 bases each). The V and J ends lost 6 bases and 5 bases respectively, with 27 bases between them. The CDR3 totals 18 residues. The germline V gene encodes CDR1 SNHLY and CDR2 FYNNEI. The CDR3 region is CASRSTGTGFTAIDTQYF. The CDR3 DNA is TGTGCCAGCAGGAGTACAGGGACTGGATTTACCGCAATAGATACGCAGTATTTT.

The chain is built from TRBV6-5 and TRBJ2-1, with 10 bases lining up with TRBD1. Germline V gene lookup returns CDR1 MNHEY and CDR2 SVGAGI. The CDR3 has 14 amino acids. With 6 bases clipped from V and 6 bases from J, the junction kept 5 bases outside the gene matches. CDR3 bases: TGTGCCAGCAGAGGACAGGGGGAGATCAATGAGCAGTTCTTC. Its protein is CASRGQGEINEQFF.

The chain carries TRBV4-1 and TRBJ1-1; TRBD1 agrees at 7 bases. Unmatched junction bases numbered 3, after V lost 3 bases and J lost 2 bases. CDR1 and CDR2 (germline): MGHRA, YSYEKL. CDR3 length equals 14 residues. The CDR3 sequence is CASSQRQGNTEAFF. The CDR3 DNA reads TGCGCCAGCAGCCAGAGACAGGGAAACACTGAAGCTTTCTTT.

As DNA, the CDR3 is TGTGCCAGCAGCTTAGTCGTGAAGTGGGGATACAATGAGCAGTTCTTC. Translation gives CASSLVVKWGYNEQFF. V is TRBV11-1 and J is TRBJ2-1; D is uncertain. Trimming pared 1 base from V and 4 bases from J, leaving 14 bases between. CDR1 is SGHAT and CDR2 is FQDESV in the germline V gene (reference sequence). This CDR3 comprises 16 residues.

The genes are TRBV2 and TRBJ2-1; possibly TRBD2 for D (5 bases). CDR3 length: 13 amino acids. V lost 7 bases and J 4 bases, leaving 11 bases between the germline ends. Looked up from germline, CDR1 is SNHLY and CDR2 is FYNNEI. The CDR3 sequence is CASNVRGYNEQFF. The CDR3 DNA sequence: TGTGCCAGCAACGTAAGAGGGTACAATGAGCAGTTCTTC.

CDR3 loop: CASSPPPSQGGLLQQYF. CDR3 DNA: TGTGCCAGCAGTCCCCCGCCCTCTCAGGGAGGATTGTTACAGCAGTACTTC. The genes are TRBV7-9 and TRBJ2-7; TRBD2 is a possible D gene (6 bases). Between the trimmed V and J ends, which lost 6 bases and 8 bases, there was a span of 29 bases. The germline V gene encodes CDR1 SEHNR and CDR2 FQNEAQ (reference sequence). CDR3 length: 17 residues.

This chain connects TRBV19 to TRBJ2-3; D is undetermined. The CDR3 is made up of 13 amino acids. The V end was cut by 0 bases, the J end by 3 bases, with 4 bases between. CDR1 is LNHDA and CDR2 is SQIVND in the germline V gene (reference sequence). The CDR3 here is CASSIDRTDTQYF. The CDR3 nucleotides are TGTGCCAGTAGTATAGATAGGACAGATACGCAGTATTTT. The whole variable domain, filled in from reference TRBV19 and TRBJ2-3, reads DGGITQSPKYLFRKEGQNVTLSCEQNLNHDAMYWYRQDPGQGLRLIYYSQIVNDFQKGDIAEGYSVSREKKESFPLTVTSAQKNPTAFYLCASSIDRTDTQYFGPGTRLTVL.

This sequence joins TRBV25-1 and TRBJ2-1; 8 bases fit TRBD1. The V gene end was trimmed by 3 bases and the J gene end by 4 bases; junction bases not matched to a gene: 5. The CDR3 extends over 15 amino acids. Germline CDR1 MGHDK, CDR2 SYGVNS. CDR3 protein: CASSDPGQAYNEQFF. In DNA, the CDR3 is TGTGCCAGCAGTGACCCGGGACAGGCTTACAATGAGCAGTTCTTC.

For the CDR3, the DNA is TGTGCCACCAGCAGCGCCCAGGCCTACGAGCAGTACTTC. It codes for CATSSAQAYEQYF. This chain connects TRBV15 to TRBJ2-7; D gene ambiguous. V shed 3 bases and J shed 2 bases, with 8 bases lying between them. The CDR3 consists of 13 residues. CDR1 and CDR2 (germline): LNHNV, YYDKDF (reference sequence).

This rearrangement joins TRBV6-5 to TRBJ1-6, with D hard to call. The V gene's germline CDR1 is MNHEY and CDR2 SVGAGI. The CDR3 sequence is 13 residues long. The germline V and J ends were trimmed by 5 bases and 4 bases, with 6 bases remaining between them. Written as DNA, the CDR3 is TGTGCCAGCAGTCCGGGGTATAATTCACCCCTCCACTTT. Its translation is CASSPGYNSPLHF.

This clone was observed a few times. The chain carries TRBV6-5 and TRBJ1-1; D is uncertain. V lost 3 bases, J lost 4 bases, and 12 bases lay in between. Germline loops: CDR1 MNHEY, CDR2 SVGAGI. The CDR3 extends over 14 amino acids. CDR3 DNA sequence: TGTGCCAGCAGTTATACCAAACGGGGCACTGAAGCTTTCTTT. This translates into CASSYTKRGTEAFF.

The J gene is TRBJ2-3, the V gene TRBV19; D ambiguous. V was cut by 5 bases and J by 6 bases, with 18 bases left in between. Germline V gene lookup returns CDR1 LNHDA and CDR2 SQIVND (reference sequence). The CDR3 is 15 amino acids. The CDR3 here is CASSWSGPSADTQYF. Here the CDR3 DNA reads TGTGCCAGTAGTTGGTCCGGGCCCAGTGCGGATACGCAGTATTTT.

This clone occurred once. The chain recombines TRBV30 with TRBJ2-7, with 7 bases aligning to TRBD1. The CDR3 is 17 residues long. Germline loops: CDR1 GTSNPN, CDR2 SVGIG (reference sequence). J gave up 1 base and V 0 bases, and 12 bases lay outside the gene matches. CDR3 sequence: CAWSVKGQGVGSYEQYF. CDR3 DNA sequence: TGTGCCTGGAGTGTAAAAGGGCAGGGGGTTGGTTCCTACGAGCAGTACTTC.

This clone has a single count. V gene TRBV6-5 combines with J gene TRBJ1-1, with D perhaps TRBD1 (5 bases). V was cut by 5 bases and J by 8 bases, with 15 bases left in between. The CDR3 consists of 13 residues. The germline gives CDR1 MNHEY, CDR2 SVGAGI. CDR3 in DNA: TGTGCCAGCAGTCGCCAGGGCCTGAACGAAGCTTTCTTT. This encodes CASSRQGLNEAFF.

CDR3 nucleotide sequence: TGTGCCAGCAGCCCAATCGGGACAGGTGGCTACACCTTC. This translates into CASSPIGTGGYTF. J is TRBJ1-2 and V is TRBV3-1 (or the pseudogene TRBV3-2); 8 positions agree with TRBD1. After removal of 4 bases from V and 7 bases from J, the junction contained 5 bases not matched to a gene. The CDR3 is 13 residues long. Germline-derived CDR1 and CDR2 are LGHDT and YNNKEL (reference sequence).

The chain has TRBV5-5 and TRBJ2-1; D is perhaps TRBD1 or TRBD2 (5 bases each). Germline V gene data show CDR1 as SGHKS and CDR2 as YYEKEE (reference sequence). V lost 0 bases and J 4 bases, leaving 11 bases between the germline ends. CDR3 length equals 15 residues. CDR3 nucleotide sequence: TGTGCCAGCAGCTTGGCAGGGACGGGATACAATGAGCAGTTCTTC. Translating it yields CASSLAGTGYNEQFF.

The chain combines TRBV18 with TRBJ1-6; D call uncertain. Germline CDR1 and CDR2: KGHSH and LQKENI. V was shortened by 5 bases and J by 10 bases, with 12 bases between the two germline ends. This CDR3 spans 13 amino acids. CDR3 region: CASSTTVSSPLHF. In DNA form, the CDR3 reads TGTGCCAGCTCAACCACTGTATCATCACCCCTCCACTTT.

J is TRBJ2-1 and V is TRBV6-5; either TRBD1 or TRBD2 may supply D (5 bases each). Germline V gene data show CDR1 as MNHEY and CDR2 as SVGAGI. The CDR3 has 14 amino acids. Trimming took 8 bases from V and 7 from J, leaving 18 bases between them. In nucleotides, the CDR3 is TGTGCCAGCGGAGGTACGGGGCCCTTGAATGAGCAGTTCTTC. Its protein is CASGGTGPLNEQFF.

This clone has just a few counts. The chain recombines TRBV6-2 or TRBV6-3 with TRBJ2-2; possibly TRBD1 or TRBD2 for D (6 bases each). CDR3 size: 14 residues. Per the germline V gene, CDR1 is MNHEY and CDR2 is SVGEGT. V dropped 4 bases and J dropped 6 bases, with 12 bases sitting between them. The CDR3 protein is CASSSLRGAGELFF. In DNA form, the CDR3 reads TGTGCCAGCAGTTCCCTAAGGGGGGCCGGGGAGCTGTTTTTT.

V and J are TRBV3-1 (or the pseudogene TRBV3-2) and TRBJ1-4, with D possibly TRBD1 on 5 matching bases. Germline loops: CDR1 LGHDT, CDR2 YNNKEL (reference sequence). V was trimmed by 4 bases and J by 7 bases, leaving 13 bases between them. The CDR3 covers 14 residues. DNA for the CDR3: TGTGCCAGCAGCCTTCGGGTCGGGGGTGAAAAACTGTTTTTT. This codes for CASSLRVGGEKLFF.

The V call is TRBV5-4, the J call TRBJ1-4, with TRBD1 identical over 7 bases. The ends lost 4 bases at V and 2 bases at J; junction bases unmatched: 8. The CDR3 is made up of 16 amino acids. Germline lookup yields CDR1 SGHNT and CDR2 YYREEE (reference sequence). CDR3 in amino acids: CASSIRQGGTNEKLFF. In DNA form, the CDR3 reads TGTGCCAGCAGCATCCGACAGGGAGGTACTAATGAAAAACTGTTTTTT.

This chain links TRBV6-4 with TRBJ2-1; 11 nucleotides line up with TRBD2. Germline V CDR1 and CDR2: MRHNA, SNTAGT. The J segment lost 5 bases and the V segment lost 4 bases, leaving 4 bases of the junction unmatched. The CDR3 consists of 15 residues. The CDR3 is CASSAIAGGHNEQFF. The CDR3, as DNA: TGTGCCAGCAGTGCAATAGCGGGGGGGCACAATGAGCAGTTCTTC.

The table lists this clone with a count of one. This chain uses TRBV6-2 or TRBV6-3 with TRBJ2-7; D is perhaps TRBD1 or TRBD2 (6 bases each). Trimming took 5 bases from V and 1 from J, leaving 18 bases between them. The germline gives CDR1 MNHEY, CDR2 SVGEGT. The CDR3 consists of 16 residues. The CDR3 DNA sequence: TGTGCCAGCAGTACCCTTAGGGGGGAGAAGTCCTACGAGCAGTACTTC. Translation: CASSTLRGEKSYEQYF.

V is TRBV28 and J is TRBJ2-7; 7 bases are a match to TRBD2. This CDR3 region has 13 residues. V dropped 5 bases and J dropped 5; count of bases not matched to a gene: 6. Germline values: CDR1 MDHEN, CDR2 SYDVKM. The CDR3 loop is CASSPTGRDEQYF. The DNA for the CDR3 is TGTGCCAGCAGTCCGACTGGGAGGGACGAGCAGTACTTC.

The V call is TRBV19, the J call TRBJ2-6, with D tentatively TRBD1 or TRBD2 (5 bases each). V was pared by 11 bases and J by 3 bases, with 17 bases between. Germline CDR1 reads LNHDA; CDR2 reads SQIVND (reference sequence). CDR3 size: 15 residues. The CDR3 DNA follows: TGTGCCTCCTCCCCCGGGGCAAGTGGGGCCAACGTCCTGACTTTC. Its translation: CASSPGASGANVLTF.

This clone was observed a handful of times. The rearrangement uses TRBV7-8 and TRBJ2-1; 9 bases agree with TRBD1. After removal of 5 bases from V and 5 bases from J, the junction contained 10 bases not matched to a gene. The CDR3 length is 16 residues. Germline V gene lookup returns CDR1 SGHVS and CDR2 FQNEAQ. DNA of the CDR3: TGTGCCAGCAGCACTCTTACAGGGGGCGCAGACAATGAGCAGTTCTTC. This sequence encodes CASSTLTGGADNEQFF. Combining the CDR3 with reference TRBV7-8 and TRBJ2-1 gives the whole variable domain GAGVSQSPRYKVAKRGQDVALRCDPISGHVSLFWYQQALGQGPEFLTYFQNEAQLDKSGLPSDRFFAERPEGSVSTLKIQRTQQEDSAVYLCASSTLTGGADNEQFFGPGTRLTVL.

The gene calls are TRBV7-9 and TRBJ1-5; 7 bases line up with TRBD1. This CDR3 is built from 15 residues. With 5 bases clipped from V and 5 bases from J, the junction kept 9 bases outside the gene matches. The V gene's germline CDR1 is SEHNR and CDR2 FQNEAQ (reference sequence). The CDR3 DNA follows: TGTGCCAGCAGCCCCCTGACAGGGACCTATCAGCCCCAGCATTTT. It encodes CASSPLTGTYQPQHF.